Given below is one T cell receptor (beta chain) in context. Its antigen is still unknown. This sample was included in a study of T cells expressing NK-cell markers. Study-level findings and limits: Dominant NKG2C+ clonotypes were found to form roughly 1.0-7.5% of CD8+ T cells in a handful of donors.

One entry per CDR3 protein, without DNA, is what TCRdb gives after re-calling the 5' RACE reads. Recorded here are about 260,000 distinct CDR3 sequences; the top ten clones represent approximately 0.41%. The specimen sequenced was blood T cells: a sorted CD56 or NKG2C T cell subset, CD4+ or CD8+ T cells, or bulk PBMC T cells (not recorded which). This receptor was obtained from a man aged 18 to 35 in good health.

The CDR3 reads CSAPGTSGIGTQYF. The gene calls are TRBV20-1 and TRBJ2-5; TCRdb lists TRBD2, though no DNA is available to test this call. The CDR3 loop spans 14 amino acids. CDR1 is DFQATT and CDR2 is SNEGSKA in the germline V gene (reference sequence).